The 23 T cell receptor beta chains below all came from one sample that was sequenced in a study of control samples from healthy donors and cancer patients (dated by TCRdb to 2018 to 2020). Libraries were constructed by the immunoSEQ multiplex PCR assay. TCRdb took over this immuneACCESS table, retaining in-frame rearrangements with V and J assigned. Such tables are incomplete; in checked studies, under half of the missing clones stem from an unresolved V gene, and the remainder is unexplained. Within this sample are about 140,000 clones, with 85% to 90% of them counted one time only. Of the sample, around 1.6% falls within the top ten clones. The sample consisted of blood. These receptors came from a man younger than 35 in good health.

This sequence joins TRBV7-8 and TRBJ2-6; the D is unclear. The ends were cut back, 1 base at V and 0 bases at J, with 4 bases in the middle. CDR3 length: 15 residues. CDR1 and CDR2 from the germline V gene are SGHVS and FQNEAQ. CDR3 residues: CASSLVVSGANVLTF. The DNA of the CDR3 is TGTGCCAGCAGCTTAGTGGTCTCTGGGGCCAACGTCCTGACTTTC.

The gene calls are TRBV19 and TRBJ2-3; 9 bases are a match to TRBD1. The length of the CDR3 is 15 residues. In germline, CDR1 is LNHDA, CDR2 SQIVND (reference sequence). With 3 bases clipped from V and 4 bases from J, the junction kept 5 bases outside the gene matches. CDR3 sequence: CASSMRQGDPDTQYF. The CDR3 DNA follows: TGTGCCAGTAGTATGCGACAGGGGGATCCAGATACGCAGTATTTT.

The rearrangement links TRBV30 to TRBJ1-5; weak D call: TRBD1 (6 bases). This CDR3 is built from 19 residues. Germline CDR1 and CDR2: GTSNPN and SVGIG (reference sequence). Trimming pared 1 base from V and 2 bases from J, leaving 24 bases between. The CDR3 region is CAWSATGRGGATGNQPQHF. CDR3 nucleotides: TGTGCCTGGAGTGCTACCGGACGTGGGGGCGCGACGGGCAATCAGCCCCAGCATTTT.

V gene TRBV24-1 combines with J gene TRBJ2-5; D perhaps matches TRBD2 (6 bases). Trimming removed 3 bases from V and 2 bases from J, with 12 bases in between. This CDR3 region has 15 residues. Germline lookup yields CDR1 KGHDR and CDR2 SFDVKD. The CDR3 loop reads CATSDIGGDQETQYF. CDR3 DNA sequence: TGTGCCACCAGTGATATTGGCGGGGATCAAGAGACCCAGTACTTC.

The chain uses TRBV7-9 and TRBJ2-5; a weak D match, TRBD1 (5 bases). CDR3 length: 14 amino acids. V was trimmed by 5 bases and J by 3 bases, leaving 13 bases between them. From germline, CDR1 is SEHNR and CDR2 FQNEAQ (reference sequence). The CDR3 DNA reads TGTGCCAGCAGCCTGACCGCAGGGAAAGAGACCCAGTACTTC. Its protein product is CASSLTAGKETQYF. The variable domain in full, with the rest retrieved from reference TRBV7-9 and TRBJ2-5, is DTGVSQNPRHKITKRGQNVTFRCDPISEHNRLYWYRQTLGQGPEFLTYFQNEAQLEKSRLLSDRFSAERPKGSFSTLEIQRTEQGDSAMYLCASSLTAGKETQYFGPGTRLLVL.

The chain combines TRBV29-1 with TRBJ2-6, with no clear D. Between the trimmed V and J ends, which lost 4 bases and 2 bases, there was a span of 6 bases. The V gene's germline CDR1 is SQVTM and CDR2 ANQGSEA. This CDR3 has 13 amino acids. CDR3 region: CSVAVTGANVLTF. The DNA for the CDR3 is TGCAGCGTTGCCGTAACTGGGGCCAACGTCCTGACTTTC. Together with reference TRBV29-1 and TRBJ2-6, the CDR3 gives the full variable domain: SAVISQKPSRDICQRGTSLTIQCQVDSQVTMMFWYRQQPGQSLTLIATANQGSEATYESGFVIDKFPISRPNLTFSTLTVSNMSPEDSSIYLCSVAVTGANVLTFGAGSRLTVL.

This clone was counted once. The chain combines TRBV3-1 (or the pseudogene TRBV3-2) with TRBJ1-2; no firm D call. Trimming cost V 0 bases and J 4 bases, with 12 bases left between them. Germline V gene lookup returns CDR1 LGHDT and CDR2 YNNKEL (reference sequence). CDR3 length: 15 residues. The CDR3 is CASSQDVAGLYGYTF. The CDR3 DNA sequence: TGTGCCAGCAGCCAAGATGTGGCAGGCCTCTATGGCTACACCTTC.

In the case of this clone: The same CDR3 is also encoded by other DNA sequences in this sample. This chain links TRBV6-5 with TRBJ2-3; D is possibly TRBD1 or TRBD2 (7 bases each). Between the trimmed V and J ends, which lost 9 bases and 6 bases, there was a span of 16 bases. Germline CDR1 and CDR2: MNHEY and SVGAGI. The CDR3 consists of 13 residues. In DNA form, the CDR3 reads TGTGCCAGTAGTCAGCAGGGGGGGGATACGCAGTATTTT. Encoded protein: CASSQQGGDTQYF.

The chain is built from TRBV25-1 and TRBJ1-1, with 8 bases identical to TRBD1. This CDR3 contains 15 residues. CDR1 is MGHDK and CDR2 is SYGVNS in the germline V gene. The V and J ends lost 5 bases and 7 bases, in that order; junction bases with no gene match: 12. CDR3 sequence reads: CASSNRITGGHEAFF. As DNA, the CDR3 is TGTGCCAGCAGTAATCGAATTACAGGGGGGCATGAAGCTTTCTTT.

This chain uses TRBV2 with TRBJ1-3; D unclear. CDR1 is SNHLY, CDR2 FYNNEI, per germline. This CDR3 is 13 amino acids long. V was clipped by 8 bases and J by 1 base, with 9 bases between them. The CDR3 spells CASQRGSGNTIYF. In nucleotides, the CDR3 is TGTGCCAGCCAGAGAGGTTCTGGAAACACCATATATTTT.

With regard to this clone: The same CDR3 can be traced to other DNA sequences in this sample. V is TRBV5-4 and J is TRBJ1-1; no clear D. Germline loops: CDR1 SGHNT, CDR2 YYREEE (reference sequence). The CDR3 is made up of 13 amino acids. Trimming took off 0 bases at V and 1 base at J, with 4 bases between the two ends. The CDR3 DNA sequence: TGTGCCAGCAGCTTGGGGGGGAACACTGAAGCTTTCTTT. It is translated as CASSLGGNTEAFF.

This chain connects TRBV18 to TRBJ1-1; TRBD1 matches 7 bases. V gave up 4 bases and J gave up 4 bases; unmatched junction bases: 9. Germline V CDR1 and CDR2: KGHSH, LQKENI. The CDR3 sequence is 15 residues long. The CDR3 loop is CASSLWEGALTEAFF. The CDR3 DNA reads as TGTGCCAGCTCACTATGGGAGGGGGCCCTCACTGAAGCTTTCTTT.

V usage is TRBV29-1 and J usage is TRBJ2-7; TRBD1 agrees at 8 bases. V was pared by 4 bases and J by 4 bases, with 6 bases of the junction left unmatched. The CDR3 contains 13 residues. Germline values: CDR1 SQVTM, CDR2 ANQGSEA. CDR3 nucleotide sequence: TGCAGCGTTGGCAAAGACAGGGGATACGAGCAGTACTTC. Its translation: CSVGKDRGYEQYF.

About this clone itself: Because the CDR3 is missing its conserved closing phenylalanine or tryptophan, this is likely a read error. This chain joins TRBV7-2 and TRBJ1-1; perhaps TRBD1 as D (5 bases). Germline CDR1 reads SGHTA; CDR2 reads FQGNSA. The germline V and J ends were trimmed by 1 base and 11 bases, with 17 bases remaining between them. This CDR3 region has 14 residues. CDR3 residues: CASSLVGQGKVAFS. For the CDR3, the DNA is TGTGCCAGCAGCTTAGTGGGTCAGGGCAAAGTGGCTTTCTCT.

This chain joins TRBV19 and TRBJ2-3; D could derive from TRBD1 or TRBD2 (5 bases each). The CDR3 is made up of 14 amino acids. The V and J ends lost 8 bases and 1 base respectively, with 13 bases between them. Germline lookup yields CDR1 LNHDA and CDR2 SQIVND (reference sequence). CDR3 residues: CASRRQGGTDTQYF. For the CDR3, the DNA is TGTGCCAGTCGTAGGCAGGGAGGCACAGATACGCAGTATTTT.

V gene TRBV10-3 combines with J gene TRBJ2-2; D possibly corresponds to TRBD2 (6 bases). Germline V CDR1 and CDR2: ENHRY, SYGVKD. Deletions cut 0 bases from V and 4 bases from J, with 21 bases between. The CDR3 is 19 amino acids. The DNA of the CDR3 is TGTGCCATCAGTGAGTCGATTATAAAGGCGGGGCGCTTCACCGGGGAGCTGTTTTTT. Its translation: CAISESIIKAGRFTGELFF.

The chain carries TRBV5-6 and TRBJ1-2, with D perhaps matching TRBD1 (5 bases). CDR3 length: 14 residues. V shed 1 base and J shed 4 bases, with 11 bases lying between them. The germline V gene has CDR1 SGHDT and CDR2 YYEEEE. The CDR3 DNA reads TGTGCCAGCAGCTTGACAGGAGTATCCTATGGCTACACCTTC. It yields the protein CASSLTGVSYGYTF. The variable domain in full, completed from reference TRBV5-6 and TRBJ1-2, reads DAGVTQSPTHLIKTRGQQVTLRCSPKSGHDTVSWYQQALGQGPQFIFQYYEEEERQRGNFPDRFSGHQFPNYSSELNVNALLLGDSALYLCASSLTGVSYGYTFGSGTRLTVV.

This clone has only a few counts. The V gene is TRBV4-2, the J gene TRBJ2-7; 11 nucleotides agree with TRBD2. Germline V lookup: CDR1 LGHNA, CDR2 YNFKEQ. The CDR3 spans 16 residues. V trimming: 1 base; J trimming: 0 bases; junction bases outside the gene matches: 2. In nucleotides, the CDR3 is TGTGCCAGCAGCCAAGGTAGCGGGGGGGACTCCTACGAGCAGTACTTC. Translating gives CASSQGSGGDSYEQYF.

DNA of the CDR3: TGTGCCAGAAGCTTCGGCCGCGGGCCGGACTATGGCTACACCTTC. Protein: CARSFGRGPDYGYTF. The V call is TRBV5-3, the J call TRBJ1-2; D is uncertain. TRBV5-3 is flagged as an ORF with uncertain function. Trimming took off 2 bases at V and 3 bases at J, with 14 bases between the two ends. This CDR3 spans 15 amino acids.

Written as DNA, the CDR3 is TGTGCCAGCAGTTGGACAGGGAATCATCAGCCCCAGCATTTT. It translates to CASSWTGNHQPQHF. This chain joins TRBV27 and TRBJ1-5; 8 bases are shared with TRBD1. Germline CDR1 is MNHEY and CDR2 is SMNVEV (reference sequence). V lost 4 bases and J lost 5; bases outside the gene matches: 4. This CDR3 has 14 residues.

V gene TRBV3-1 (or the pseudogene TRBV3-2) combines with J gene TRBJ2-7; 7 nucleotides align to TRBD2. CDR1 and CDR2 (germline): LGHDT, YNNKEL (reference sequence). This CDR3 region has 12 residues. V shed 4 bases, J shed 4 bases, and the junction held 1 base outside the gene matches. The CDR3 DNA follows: TGTGCCAGCAGCCGGGGGGGTTACGAGCAGTACTTC. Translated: CASSRGGYEQYF.

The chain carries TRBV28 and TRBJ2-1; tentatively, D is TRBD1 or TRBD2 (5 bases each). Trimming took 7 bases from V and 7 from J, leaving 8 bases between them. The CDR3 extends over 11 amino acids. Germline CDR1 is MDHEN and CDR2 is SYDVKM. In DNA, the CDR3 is TGTGCCAGCACCGAGGGGAATGAGCAGTTCTTC. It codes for CASTEGNEQFF.

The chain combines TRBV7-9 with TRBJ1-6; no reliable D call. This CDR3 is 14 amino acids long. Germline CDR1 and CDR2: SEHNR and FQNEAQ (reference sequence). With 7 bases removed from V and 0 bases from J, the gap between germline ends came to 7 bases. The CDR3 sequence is CASTPSSYNSPLHF. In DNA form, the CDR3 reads TGTGCCAGCACTCCGAGCTCCTATAATTCACCCCTCCACTTT.